These T cell receptor beta chains were read from a single sample in a study of TIL therapy for anti-PD-1-resistant metastatic lung cancer. Generated by immunoSEQ multiplex PCR, the TCRdb table keeps only in-frame clones and is missing some. The sample has about 12,000 clones, 70% to 80% seen once. Sequencing was performed on blood, taken at baseline. Source of these receptors: a person aged 25 to 85 with non-small cell lung cancer. Both conserved end residues are part of each CDR3. A D gene is named only where the DNA matches it firmly. For some rows the clone size is stated as once, few or many, or as a class when expanded; others skip it.

J,size,V,length,D,CDR3,DNA
TRBJ2-7,.,TRBV7-2,13,TRBD1,CASSSNRGDEQYF,TGTGCCAGCAGCTCGAACAGGGGTGACGAGCAGTACTTC
TRBJ1-5,.,TRBV7-2,15,.,CASSPLAGDYQPQHF,TGTGCCAGCAGCCCCCTTGCTGGGGACTATCAGCCCCAGCATTTT
TRBJ2-2,.,TRBV5-6,16,.,CASSSPGLLNTGELFF,TGTGCCAGCAGCTCCCCGGGACTCTTGAACACCGGGGAGCTGTTTTTT
TRBJ2-2,.,TRBV29-1,14,TRBD2,CSVRVGGGGGELFF,TGCAGCGTCCGCGTCGGGGGGGGAGGCGGGGAGCTGTTTTTT
TRBJ1-2,medium-sized,TRBV30,13,TRBD1,CAEVGGLGYGYTF,TGTGCCGAGGTAGGGGGCCTTGGCTATGGCTACACCTTC
TRBJ2-1,.,TRBV5-1,14,.,CASSLFSVYNEQFF,TGCGCCAGCAGCTTGTTTTCTGTCTACAATGAGCAGTTCTTC
TRBJ2-7,.,TRBV5-1,16,.,CASSLATTGEAYEQYF,TGCGCCAGCAGCTTGGCCACCACAGGGGAGGCTTACGAGCAGTACTTC
TRBJ2-5,.,TRBV7-3,15,.,CASSQNGHTQETQYF,TGTGCCAGCAGCCAAAACGGACATACGCAAGAGACCCAGTACTTC
TRBJ2-2,few,TRBV7-3,15,.,CASGLLPGNTGELFF,TGTGCCAGCGGTTTATTACCGGGGAACACCGGGGAGCTGTTTTTT
TRBJ1-2,.,TRBV6-5,15,TRBD1,CASSYGSGTGDGYTF,TGTGCCAGCAGTTACGGCTCCGGGACAGGGGATGGCTACACCTTC
TRBJ2-1,.,TRBV30,13,.,CAWSVGGLDEQFF,TGTGCCTGGAGTGTGGGCGGACTCGATGAGCAGTTCTTC
TRBJ2-7,.,TRBV19,15,TRBD1,CASSTGQGSSYEQYF,TGTGCCAGTAGTACGGGACAGGGGAGCTCCTACGAGCAGTACTTC
TRBJ2-2,.,TRBV10-3,14,TRBD1,CATGTDPISGELFF,TGTGCCACGGGGACAGATCCAATATCCGGGGAGCTGTTTTTT
TRBJ2-2,.,TRBV21-1,18,.,CASRYGVSGGMGTGELFF,TGTGCCAGCAGGTATGGGGTCTCGGGAGGGATGGGCACCGGGGAGCTGTTTTTT
TRBJ1-3,.,TRBV5-8,15,.,CASSFSGSSGNTIYF,TGTGCCAGCAGCTTTAGCGGATCCTCTGGAAACACCATATATTTT
TRBJ2-3,.,TRBV7-3,18,TRBD2,CASSLRGLAGGHADTQYF,TGTGCCAGCAGCTTACGCGGACTAGCGGGAGGCCATGCAGATACGCAGTATTTT
TRBJ2-2,.,TRBV13,16,.,CASSLVAAKNTGELFF,TGTGCCAGCAGCTTAGTGGCAGCCAAAAACACCGGGGAGCTGTTTTTT
TRBJ2-4,.,TRBV19,15,.,CASRGFSGAKNIQYF,TGTGCCAGTAGGGGGTTTTCGGGAGCCAAAAACATTCAGTACTTC
TRBJ2-3,once,TRBV2,13,TRBD1,CASSDQGADTQYF,TGTGCCAGCAGTGACCAGGGGGCAGATACGCAGTATTTT
TRBJ1-2,.,TRBV27,12,TRBD1,CASSNRGQGYTF,TGTGCCAGCAGTAACAGGGGGCAAGGCTACACCTTC
TRBJ2-7,.,TRBV4-2,14,TRBD1,CASSQWDSSYEQYF,TGTGCCAGCAGCCAATGGGACAGCTCCTACGAGCAGTACTTC
TRBJ2-4,.,TRBV6-1,14,TRBD1,CASRDRGSKNIQYF,TGTGCCAGCAGGGACAGGGGGTCAAAAAACATTCAGTACTTC
TRBJ2-1,.,TRBV6-5,16,TRBD2,CASSSSGLAIYNEQFF,TGTGCCAGCAGTTCATCGGGACTAGCGATATACAATGAGCAGTTCTTC
TRBJ2-7,.,TRBV18,11,.,CASSPDYEQYF,TGTGCCAGCTCACCCGACTACGAGCAGTACTTC
TRBJ2-7,.,TRBV6-1,15,TRBD2,CASSASGSKRFEQYF,TGTGCCAGCAGTGCGAGCGGGAGTAAAAGATTCGAGCAGTACTTC